This TCR beta chain was recovered during a study of blood T cell repertoires in COVID-19. Study details: Collection of acute and convalescent COVID-19 samples took place in the United States, Italy and Spain. T cells, B-cell-depleted T cells, or PBMCs provided the cDNA or gDNA that served as material.

Authors' analysis steps: Quantification of nucleated cells was approximated via reference gene primer amplification. Sequenced by immunoSEQ multiplex PCR; TCRdb stores in-frame clones only, minus some. V, J and clone size are those of that table, while D and trimming were read from the DNA. Seen here are about 320,000 clones, 90% to 95% observed once, and the top ten hold about 4.2%. Notes on this clone: At one of its ends the junction is not consistent with the germline gene, which may arise from a read error.

This CDR3 has 13 residues. Germline V gene data show CDR1 as ENHRY and CDR2 as SYGVKD. The chain employs TRBV10-3 and TRBJ1-6, with D tentatively TRBD1 (5 bases). Sequencing was done on a sample of PBMCs or T cells enriched from blood (not recorded which). The TCR was taken from a woman in her thirties who had been exposed to COVID-19. Here the CDR3 DNA reads TGTGCCATGAGTGGGACTGTTAATTCACCCCTCCACTTT. It specifies CAMSGTVNSPLHF.